This TCR beta chain was documented in a study of T cells expressing NK-cell markers. Study details: TCR beta repertoires came from sorted CD3+CD56+NKG2C+, CD3+CD56+NKG2C- and CD3+CD56-NKG2C+ T cells.

General study results and limits: NKG2C+ dominant clonotype frequencies in about 6 donors were about 1.0-7.5% of CD8+ T cells. These clonotypes, the leaders elsewhere, also led the CD3+CD56-NKG2C+ fraction in four donors.

Comment on this clonotype: The antigen is not known.

Germline lookup yields CDR1 MGHRA and CDR2 YSYEKL. The CDR3 runs to 18 residues. TCRdb reprocessed the 5' RACE reads, keeping one entry per CDR3 protein, no DNA. This repertoire comprises tens of thousands of distinct CDR3 sequences; its ten largest clones make up about 60%. The receptor's source is a woman aged 18-69 years in good health. J is TRBJ2-1 and V is TRBV4-1; checking the TCRdb D call of TRBD1 is not possible without DNA. Sequences were obtained from blood T cells: a sorted CD56 or NKG2C T cell subset, CD4+ or CD8+ T cells, or bulk PBMC T cells (not recorded which). The CDR3 loop reads CASSQVPSGLGAYNEQFF.